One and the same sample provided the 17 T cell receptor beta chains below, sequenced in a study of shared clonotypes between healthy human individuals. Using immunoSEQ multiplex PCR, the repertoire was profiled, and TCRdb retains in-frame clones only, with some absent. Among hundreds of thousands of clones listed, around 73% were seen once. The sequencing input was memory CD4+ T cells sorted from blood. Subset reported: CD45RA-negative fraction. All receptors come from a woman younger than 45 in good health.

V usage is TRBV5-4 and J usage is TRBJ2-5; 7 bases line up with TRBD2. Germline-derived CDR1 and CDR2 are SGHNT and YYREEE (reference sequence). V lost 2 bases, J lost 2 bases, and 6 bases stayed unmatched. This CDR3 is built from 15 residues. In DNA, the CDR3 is TGTGCCAGCAGCTTTAGGGCTAGCGGACAAGAGACCCAGTACTTC. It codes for CASSFRASGQETQYF.

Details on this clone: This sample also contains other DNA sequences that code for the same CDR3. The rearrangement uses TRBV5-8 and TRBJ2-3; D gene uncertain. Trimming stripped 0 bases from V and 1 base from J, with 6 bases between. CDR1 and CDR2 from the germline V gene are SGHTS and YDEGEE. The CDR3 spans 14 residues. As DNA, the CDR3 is TGTGCCAGCAGCTTGGAGCCTCGCACAGATACGCAGTATTTT. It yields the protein CASSLEPRTDTQYF.

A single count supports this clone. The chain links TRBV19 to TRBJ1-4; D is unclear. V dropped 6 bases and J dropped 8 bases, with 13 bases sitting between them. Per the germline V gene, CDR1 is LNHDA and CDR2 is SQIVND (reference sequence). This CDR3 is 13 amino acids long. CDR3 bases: TGTGCCAGTAGACGGGCGATTCGGGAAAAACTGTTTTTT. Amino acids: CASRRAIREKLFF.

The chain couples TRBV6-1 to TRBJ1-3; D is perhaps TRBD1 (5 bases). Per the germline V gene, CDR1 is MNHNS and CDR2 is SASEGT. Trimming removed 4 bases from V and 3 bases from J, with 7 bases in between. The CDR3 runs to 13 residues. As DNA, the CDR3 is TGTGCCAGCAGTGGACAGAGTGGAAACACCATATATTTT. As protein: CASSGQSGNTIYF.

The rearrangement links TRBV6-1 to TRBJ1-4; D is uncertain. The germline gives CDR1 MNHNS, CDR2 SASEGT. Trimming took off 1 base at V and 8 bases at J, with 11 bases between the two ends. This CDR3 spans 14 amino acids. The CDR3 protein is CASSEEGVEEKLFF. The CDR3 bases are TGTGCCAGCAGTGAAGAGGGAGTAGAAGAAAAACTGTTTTTT.

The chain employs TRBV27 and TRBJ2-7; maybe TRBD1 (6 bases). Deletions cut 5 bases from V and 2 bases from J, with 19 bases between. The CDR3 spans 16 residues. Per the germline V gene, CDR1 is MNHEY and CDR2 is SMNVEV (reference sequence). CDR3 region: CASSLRPGQAAYEQYF. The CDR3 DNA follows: TGTGCCAGCAGTCTACGACCGGGACAAGCCGCCTACGAGCAGTACTTC.

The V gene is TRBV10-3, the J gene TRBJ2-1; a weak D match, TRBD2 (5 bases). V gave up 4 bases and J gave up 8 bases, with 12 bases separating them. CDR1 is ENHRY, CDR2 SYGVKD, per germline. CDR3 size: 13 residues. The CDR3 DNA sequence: TGTGCCATCAGTGGCTCGTCGGAGGATGAGCAGTTCTTC. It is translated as CAISGSSEDEQFF.

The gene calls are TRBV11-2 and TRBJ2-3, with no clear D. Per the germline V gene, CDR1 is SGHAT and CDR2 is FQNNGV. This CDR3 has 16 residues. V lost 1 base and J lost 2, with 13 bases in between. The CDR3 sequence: CASSLAASYSTDTQYF. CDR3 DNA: TGTGCCAGCAGCTTAGCGGCCTCCTACTCCACAGATACGCAGTATTTT.

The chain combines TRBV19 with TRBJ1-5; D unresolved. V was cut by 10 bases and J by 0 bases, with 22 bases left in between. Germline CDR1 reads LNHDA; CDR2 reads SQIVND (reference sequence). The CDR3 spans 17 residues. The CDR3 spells CATRKAPQVISNQPQHF. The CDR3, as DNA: TGTGCCACCCGAAAAGCACCTCAGGTGATTAGCAATCAGCCCCAGCATTTT. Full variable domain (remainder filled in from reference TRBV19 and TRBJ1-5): DGGITQSPKYLFRKEGQNVTLSCEQNLNHDAMYWYRQDPGQGLRLIYYSQIVNDFQKGDIAEGYSVSREKKESFPLTVTSAQKNPTAFYLCATRKAPQVISNQPQHFGDGTRLSIL.

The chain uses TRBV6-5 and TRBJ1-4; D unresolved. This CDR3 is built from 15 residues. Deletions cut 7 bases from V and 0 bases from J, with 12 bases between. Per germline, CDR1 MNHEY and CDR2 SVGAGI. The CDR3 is CASTASRSTNEKLFF. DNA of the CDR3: TGTGCCAGCACCGCATCTAGATCAACTAATGAAAAACTGTTTTTT.

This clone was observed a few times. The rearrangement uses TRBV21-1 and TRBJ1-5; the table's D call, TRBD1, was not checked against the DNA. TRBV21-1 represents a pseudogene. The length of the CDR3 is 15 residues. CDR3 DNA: TGTGCCAGCAGCCGGCAAACAGGGGAAATTCAGCCCCAGCATTTT. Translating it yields CASSRQTGEIQPQHF.

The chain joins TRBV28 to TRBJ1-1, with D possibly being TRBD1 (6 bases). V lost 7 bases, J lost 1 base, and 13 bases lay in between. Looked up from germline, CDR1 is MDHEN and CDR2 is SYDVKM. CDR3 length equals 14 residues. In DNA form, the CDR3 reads TGTGCCAGCATTGTGGGGGGCCGGAACACTGAAGCTTTCTTT. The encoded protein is CASIVGGRNTEAFF.

The CDR3 protein is CAISPTGNTEAFF. CDR3 DNA sequence: TGTGCCATCAGTCCGACAGGGAACACTGAAGCTTTCTTT. The chain combines TRBV10-3 with TRBJ1-1, with a possible D match to TRBD1 (6 bases). The CDR3 spans 13 residues. Germline values: CDR1 ENHRY, CDR2 SYGVKD. Between the trimmed V and J ends, which lost 5 bases and 1 base, there was a span of 8 bases.

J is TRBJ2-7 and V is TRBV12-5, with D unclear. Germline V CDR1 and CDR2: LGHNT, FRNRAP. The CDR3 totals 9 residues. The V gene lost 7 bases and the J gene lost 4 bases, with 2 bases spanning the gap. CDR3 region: CASEYEQYF. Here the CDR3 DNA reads TGTGCTAGTGAGTACGAGCAGTACTTC.

This chain's CDR3 is CASSPLDRAKAFF. In DNA form, the CDR3 reads TGTGCCAGCAGTCCACTGGACAGGGCTAAAGCTTTCTTT. This sequence joins TRBV27 and TRBJ1-1, with 8 bases identical to TRBD1. Germline assignment: CDR1 MNHEY and CDR2 SMNVEV (reference sequence). V trimming: 5 bases; J trimming: 9 bases; junction bases outside the gene matches: 8. The CDR3 runs to 13 residues.

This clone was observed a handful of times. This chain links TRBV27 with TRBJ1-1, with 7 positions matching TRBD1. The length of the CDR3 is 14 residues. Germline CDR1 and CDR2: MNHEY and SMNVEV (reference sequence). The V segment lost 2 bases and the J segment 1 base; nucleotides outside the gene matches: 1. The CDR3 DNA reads TGTGCCAGCAGTTTACGACAGGGGAACACTGAAGCTTTCTTT. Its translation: CASSLRQGNTEAFF.

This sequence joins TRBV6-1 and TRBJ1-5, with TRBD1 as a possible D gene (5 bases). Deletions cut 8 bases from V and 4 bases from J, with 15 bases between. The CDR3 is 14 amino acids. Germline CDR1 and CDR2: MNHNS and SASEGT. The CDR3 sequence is CASAGSGNNQPQHF. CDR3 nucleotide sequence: TGTGCCAGCGCAGGGTCGGGGAATAATCAGCCCCAGCATTTT.